The sample holds many counts of the clone carrying this T cell receptor beta chain. The CDR3 is 14 amino acids. Germline V gene sequence: CDR1 MNHEY, CDR2 SMNVEV (reference sequence). V lost 6 bases and J 4 bases, leaving 13 bases between the germline ends. TCRdb re-analysed the 5' RACE reads in MiXCR, keeping a single row per CDR3 protein. The sample has around 77,000 distinct CDR3 sequences, roughly 9.1% seen once. This entry is derived from a study of early T cells in non-severe SARS-CoV-2 infection. The chain employs TRBV27 and TRBJ1-3, with a weak D call TRBD1 (6 bases). This clonotype was obtained from an adult who was a healthcare worker with PCR-confirmed SARS-CoV-2 infection or an uninfected control (not recorded which). The starting material was whole blood, obtained at baseline. CDR3 in DNA: TGTGCCAGCAGCCTTACAGGGTACGGAAACACCATATATTTT. This gives the protein CASSLTGYGNTIYF.